One sample yielded the 21 T cell receptor beta chains listed below, sequenced in a study of T-cell reconstitution after alpha-beta-depleted transplantation in children. The authors prepared the TCRbeta library with unique molecular identifiers. TCRdb reprocessed the PCR reads with MiXCR, giving one entry per CDR3 protein. The profile shows 250,000 to 300,000 distinct CDR3 sequences, about 9.4% of them singletons. Sequencing used PBMCs, obtained before TCRalphabeta/CD19-depleted stem cell transplant. The receptors originated from a boy younger than two with acute myeloid leukemia, due to receive a stem cell transplant.

In its sample, this clonotype was seen many times. The rearrangement uses TRBV9 and TRBJ2-2; 7 bases agree with TRBD1. The CDR3 runs 18 residues. Germline trimming cut 0 bases from V and 1 base from J; bases unmatched to any gene: 9. CDR1 is SGDLS, CDR2 YYNGEE, per germline. CDR3 amino acids: CASSVAPLRGRNTGELFF. CDR3 sequence (DNA): TGTGCCAGCAGCGTAGCGCCCTTAAGGGGGCGGAACACCGGGGAGCTGTTTTTT.

The chain carries TRBV2 and TRBJ1-5; 7 nucleotides align to TRBD1. Trimming cost V 2 bases and J 4 bases; bases outside gene matches: 2. The CDR3 extends over 14 amino acids. Germline lookup yields CDR1 SNHLY and CDR2 FYNNEI. The CDR3 is CASSERGRNQPQHF. In DNA, the CDR3 is TGTGCCAGCAGTGAAAGGGGGCGGAATCAGCCCCAGCATTTT.

This clonotype was found a few times. The rearrangement uses TRBV9 and TRBJ2-2; 9 nucleotides agree with TRBD1. Germline V gives CDR1 SGDLS, CDR2 YYNGEE. Losses at the gene ends were 3 bases for V and 6 bases for J; bases not matched to a gene: 3. The CDR3 is 14 amino acids. CDR3 in amino acids: CASSEQGAPGELFF. The DNA of the CDR3 is TGTGCCAGCAGCGAACAGGGGGCGCCCGGGGAGCTGTTTTTT.

This clonotype has ten or more counts. This chain connects TRBV18 to TRBJ1-2, with D unclear. V was shortened by 2 bases and J by 5 bases, with 9 bases between the two germline ends. This CDR3 spans 13 amino acids. Germline V lookup: CDR1 KGHSH, CDR2 LQKENI. The CDR3 sequence is CASSPGILYGYTF. The CDR3 bases are TGTGCCAGCTCACCAGGGATTTTATATGGCTACACCTTC.

This clonotype was found many times. The chain couples TRBV4-3 to TRBJ2-3; 9 bases agree with TRBD2. This CDR3 has 17 residues. With V trimmed by 0 bases and J by 1 base, 5 bases remained unmatched. Germline CDR1 reads LGHNA; CDR2 reads YSLEER. CDR3 protein: CASSQEVAGVGTDTQYF. The CDR3 coding sequence is TGCGCCAGCAGCCAAGAGGTAGCGGGAGTGGGCACAGATACGCAGTATTTT.

This clonotype has more than one count but fewer than ten. The V and J genes are TRBV29-1 and TRBJ2-1; 10 bases agree with TRBD2. Trimming cost V 4 bases and J 5 bases; bases outside gene matches: 11. The CDR3 has 16 amino acids. The V gene's germline CDR1 is SQVTM and CDR2 ANQGSEA. CDR3 sequence: CSVVQRGGPINNEQFF. The CDR3 DNA sequence: TGCAGCGTTGTTCAGCGGGGGGGCCCAATCAACAATGAGCAGTTCTTC.

This sequence joins TRBV6-5 and TRBJ2-2; 7 bases are a match to TRBD1. Germline V gives CDR1 MNHEY, CDR2 SVGAGI. The V and J ends lost 2 bases and 0 bases, in that order; junction bases with no gene match: 3. The CDR3 runs to 16 residues. This CDR3 reads CASSYATGPNTGELFF. CDR3 bases: TGTGCCAGCAGTTACGCGACAGGGCCGAACACCGGGGAGCTGTTTTTT.

This clonotype turned up a few times. V gene TRBV4-1 combines with J gene TRBJ2-3; weak D call: TRBD1 (5 bases). Trimming pared 4 bases from V and 2 bases from J, leaving 16 bases between. CDR1 is MGHRA and CDR2 is YSYEKL in the germline V gene. The CDR3 extends over 16 amino acids. The CDR3, as DNA: TGCGCCAGCAGCCGATCGGGCCAGGGATTCACAGATACGCAGTATTTT. Its protein is CASSRSGQGFTDTQYF.

This clonotype was observed many times. V usage is TRBV29-1 and J usage is TRBJ2-7, with D unclear. Germline CDR1 and CDR2: SQVTM and ANQGSEA. The CDR3 has 12 residues. CDR3 sequence: CSVTTVSYEQYF. The CDR3 bases are TGCAGTGTTACGACGGTTTCCTACGAGCAGTACTTC.

This clonotype has at least ten counts. The V and J genes are TRBV28 and TRBJ2-3; a weak D match, TRBD2 (6 bases). V lost 5 bases to trimming and J lost 3 bases, with 15 bases between them. This CDR3 is 15 amino acids long. CDR1 is MDHEN, CDR2 SYDVKM, per germline. CDR3 amino acids: CASSQTGTLTDTQYF. The CDR3 bases are TGTGCCAGCAGTCAAACGGGGACTCTTACAGATACGCAGTATTTT.

This clonotype was found a few times. This chain links TRBV5-1 with TRBJ2-1, with 10 bases matching TRBD2. Losses at the gene ends were 2 bases for V and 8 bases for J; bases not matched to a gene: 7. CDR3 size: 15 residues. In germline, CDR1 is SGHRS, CDR2 YFSETQ. The CDR3 protein is CASSLVTSGRDEQFF. The DNA of the CDR3 is TGCGCCAGCAGCTTAGTGACTAGCGGGCGGGATGAGCAGTTCTTC.

Concerning this clonotype: A much larger clone differs from this one at a single base, so this may be a read error. The CDR3 end shows no conserved phenylalanine or tryptophan, and so a read error is likely. The chain joins TRBV2 to TRBJ2-1; the match to TRBD2 covers 7 bases. V was pared by 4 bases and J by 3 bases, with 3 bases of the junction left unmatched. This CDR3 region has 14 residues. The germline V gene encodes CDR1 SNHLY and CDR2 FYNNEI. The CDR3 protein is CASSVGRLYNEQFS. The CDR3 DNA follows: TGTGCCAGCAGTGTCGGGAGGCTCTACAATGAGCAGTTCTCC.

As to this clonotype: A much larger clone lies a single base off, so this may be a read error. The CDR3 spells CAISFPSGLAGYPDTQYF. The CDR3 DNA follows: TGTGCCATCAGTTTCCCAAGCGGCCTAGCGGGGTACCCAGATACGCAGTATTTT. The chain carries TRBV10-3 and TRBJ2-3, with 9 bases aligning to TRBD2. This CDR3 region has 18 residues. V dropped 5 bases and J dropped 4; count of bases not matched to a gene: 16. CDR1 is ENHRY, CDR2 SYGVKD, per germline.

This clonotype was counted many times. The V call is TRBV6-2 or TRBV6-3, the J call TRBJ2-7, with 8 bases identical to TRBD1. Germline V CDR1 and CDR2: MNHEY, SVGEGT. V dropped 2 bases and J dropped 3; count of bases not matched to a gene: 6. The CDR3 has 15 amino acids. CDR3 in amino acids: CASSYARTGNYEQYF. In DNA, the CDR3 is TGTGCCAGCAGTTACGCCCGGACAGGGAACTACGAGCAGTACTTC.

This clonotype was counted at least ten times. The J gene is TRBJ1-1, the V gene TRBV12-3 or TRBV12-4, with a possible D match to TRBD1 (6 bases). The V and J ends lost 4 bases and 4 bases respectively, with 10 bases between them. The CDR3 is made up of 13 amino acids. In nucleotides, the CDR3 is TGTGCCAGCAGTTCGAACAGGGCCACTGAAGCTTTCTTT. Protein product: CASSSNRATEAFF.

The chain joins TRBV5-1 to TRBJ2-7; D possibly matches TRBD1 or TRBD2 (5 bases each). The CDR3 spans 14 residues. In germline, CDR1 is SGHRS, CDR2 YFSETQ. The ends were cut back, 1 base at V and 0 bases at J, with 8 bases in the middle. The CDR3 region has the DNA TGCGCCAGCAGCTTGTGGGACGTCTCCTACGAGCAGTACTTC. Translating gives CASSLWDVSYEQYF.

The table lists this clonotype with a few counts. The chain recombines TRBV11-2 with TRBJ2-4, with TRBD1 as a possible D gene (5 bases). Germline assignment: CDR1 SGHAT and CDR2 FQNNGV. V lost 2 bases and J 4 bases, leaving 15 bases between the germline ends. The CDR3 loop spans 16 amino acids. The CDR3 protein is CASSLSGLAGKNIQYF. In DNA form, the CDR3 reads TGTGCCAGCAGCTTATCAGGGTTGGCCGGAAAAAACATTCAGTACTTC.

There are many counts of this clonotype. V gene TRBV20-1 combines with J gene TRBJ2-7, with D perhaps given as TRBD1 or TRBD2 (6 bases each). This CDR3 has 12 residues. Germline V gene sequence: CDR1 DFQATT, CDR2 SNEGSKA (reference sequence). CDR3 sequence: CRATGTGYEQYF. For the CDR3, the DNA is TGCAGGGCAACAGGGACTGGCTACGAGCAGTACTTC.

There are many counts of this clonotype. In nucleotides, the CDR3 is TGTGCCAGCGGACAGGCGTTCTCCTCCTACGAGCAGTACTTC. Its protein is CASGQAFSSYEQYF. The chain employs TRBV6-5 and TRBJ2-7; 7 bases fit TRBD1. The V segment lost 8 bases and the J segment 0 bases; nucleotides outside the gene matches: 7. CDR3 length: 14 residues. Germline V gives CDR1 MNHEY, CDR2 SVGAGI.

V is TRBV5-1 and J is TRBJ2-1, with D possibly called TRBD1 or TRBD2 (6 bases each). Germline CDR1 reads SGHRS; CDR2 reads YFSETQ. The CDR3 length is 16 residues. Trimming cost V 4 bases and J 4 bases, with 18 bases left between them. This CDR3 reads CASSPSGGTQYNEQFF. The CDR3 DNA follows: TGCGCCAGCAGCCCCAGTGGCGGGACACAATACAATGAGCAGTTCTTC.

This clonotype was seen repeatedly, ten times or more. The rearrangement joins TRBV12-3 or TRBV12-4 to TRBJ1-5; D is uncertain. V was cut by 3 bases and J by 4 bases, with 7 bases left in between. CDR3 length: 13 amino acids. In DNA, the CDR3 is TGTGCCAGCAGTTTCCAGGAGAATCAGCCCCAGCATTTT. This sequence encodes CASSFQENQPQHF.